This is a list of T cell receptor beta chains from one sample in a study of technical replicates of blood from several donors. This table comes from immunoSEQ multiplex PCR, and its TCRdb copy is limited to in-frame clones, with some not included. The repertoire includes fewer than 15,000 clones, roughly three quarters of them detected once, and roughly 13% sits in the top ten. The sequencing input was PBMCs. These receptors were obtained from a human donor in good health. CDR3s include the opening cysteine and the closing phenylalanine or tryptophan. Each record gives: D gene, J gene, V gene, CDR3 protein. The D gene is left open where the match is weak.

NA TRBJ1-4 TRBV19 CASSTYGDREKLFF
NA TRBJ1-2 TRBV5-6 CASSFQRGGNYGYTF
TRBD1 TRBJ1-1 TRBV7-9 CASSIQGSRNTEAFF
NA TRBJ2-1 TRBV12-5 CASGLVVGGSSYNEQFF
TRBD1 TRBJ1-3 TRBV7-3 CASSSGQIGNTIYF
NA TRBJ1-6 TRBV6-5 CASSYSLRGSPLHF
NA TRBJ2-7 TRBV6-1 CASTTRGYEQYF
TRBD1 TRBJ2-5 TRBV7-8 CASRGTGEETQYF
TRBD1 TRBJ1-6 TRBV6-1 CASSEGTGGSPLHF
TRBD1 TRBJ2-1 TRBV11-1 CASSYIGAQGVRHEQFF
NA TRBJ1-5 TRBV18 CASSPTTDTPQHF
NA TRBJ1-5 TRBV30 CAWESGTNQPQHF
NA TRBJ2-1 TRBV28 CASSLYQNEQFF
TRBD2 TRBJ2-1 TRBV5-1 CASTGLASNNEQFF
TRBD1 TRBJ1-4 TRBV30 CAWRDRGSTNEKLFF
TRBD1 TRBJ1-1 TRBV18 CASSPGTGEDTEAFF
NA TRBJ2-2 TRBV18 CASSPPTSRETGELFF
TRBD1 TRBJ2-7 TRBV5-6 CASSLVGTGMTYEQYF
TRBD1 TRBJ1-3 TRBV6-1 CASSDLTDRVNTIYF
NA TRBJ2-3 TRBV5-1 CASSSSVGTDTQYF
TRBD2 TRBJ2-7 TRBV9 CASSVGSGSYEQYF
TRBD2 TRBJ2-1 TRBV5-1 CASSLGVAEAGEQFF